The clone carrying this T cell receptor (beta chain) appeared a single time. This sample was included in a study of blood T cell repertoires in COVID-19. Whole-study context: The cDNA or gDNA used as material had been derived from T cells, B-cell-depleted T cells, or PBMCs.

V trimming: 3 bases; J trimming: 5 bases; junction bases outside the gene matches: 7. CDR3 length: 14 residues. From germline, CDR1 is MNHNY and CDR2 SVGAGI (reference sequence). In the authors' workflow: By means of reference gene primer amplification, nucleated cell counts were estimated. Data came from immunoSEQ multiplex PCR; TCRdb stores just in-frame clones and leaves some out. V and J calls and clone size are given by that table; D and trimming were obtained from the DNA. Among hundreds of thousands of clones listed, about 89% were seen once. This chain joins TRBV6-6 and TRBJ2-7, with 7 nucleotides matching TRBD1. This receptor was taken from a woman aged 50 to 60 with COVID-19, enrolled during active disease. Sequencing was performed on peripheral blood. CDR3 nucleotides: TGTGCCAGCAGTTATAGCCACAGGGGCGACGAGCAGTACTTC. It yields the protein CASSYSHRGDEQYF.